This T cell receptor (beta chain) was sequenced in a study of T cell clonotyping in hematopoietic cell transplantation. The study's findings and limits: Graft donor and pretransplant recipient Inverse Simpson Index values predicted broader posttransplant TCR diversity. Pathologically expanded recipient clonotypes increased progressively from day 30 to day 180 as diversity fell.

Indicated time point: recipient sample about 28 days before transplant, after cytoreduction. A note on this clone: Its antigen is as yet unknown.

The data were produced by immunoSEQ multiplex PCR, yet TCRdb's version contains in-frame clones alone and is incomplete. The profile covers 25,000 to 35,000 clones, with about 92% appearing a single time and 2% to 2.5% taken by the ten largest. Trimming stripped 4 bases from V and 3 bases from J, with 9 bases between. The CDR3 covers 13 residues. The V gene's germline CDR1 is SGDLS and CDR2 YYNGEE. The origin of this receptor is a man in his fifties or sixties with acute myeloid leukemia. Some clones in this sample may be carry-over from other donors' samples. Sequencing used peripheral blood mononuclear cells, obtained before stem cell transplant. This rearrangement joins TRBV9 to TRBJ2-3; no definite D call. The CDR3: CASSQQRTDTQYF. As DNA, the CDR3 is TGTGCCAGCAGCCAGCAGAGAACAGATACGCAGTATTTT.